In its sample, the clone carrying this T cell receptor beta chain was seen many times. This sample was included in a study of regulatory T cells in long-lasting Graves disease. Combining iRepertoire HTBI primers with Arm-PCR of CDR3 regions, the authors built TCR beta libraries. TCRdb fed the multiplex PCR reads into MiXCR, producing one record per CDR3 protein. The data show some 200,000 distinct CDR3 sequences, around a fifth seen once. Time point: newly diagnosed GD, antithyroid drugs for less than 3 months. PBMC RNA served as the TCR library source. Graves' disease diagnosis was established per American Thyroid Association guidelines. The sample also formed part of further work on T cells in Graves' hyperthyroidism and ophthalmopathy. Turning to that study: First-round RT-PCR with HTBI primers amplified the TCR CDR3 region.

Specimen: peripheral blood mononuclear cells (PBMCs), collected at new diagnosis, from a patient treated with antithyroid drugs. This TCR was recovered from a woman aged 25 to 45 with Graves disease.

For the CDR3, the DNA is TGTGCCAGCAGCTTTAGGACAGGGCGAGAGACCCAGTACTTC. Its protein is CASSFRTGRETQYF. The chain links TRBV7-9 to TRBJ2-5, with 8 bases identical to TRBD1. From germline, CDR1 is SEHNR and CDR2 FQNEAQ (reference sequence). The V gene end was trimmed by 3 bases and the J gene end by 4 bases; junction bases not matched to a gene: 4. CDR3 length: 14 amino acids.